One and the same sample provided the 17 T cell receptor beta chains below, sequenced in a study of cytomegalovirus exposure and HLA in healthy donors (dated by TCRdb to about 2017). Libraries came from the immunoSEQ multiplex PCR assay. For the multiplex PCR, a mixture combining 60 forward primers for TCR Vbeta segments and 13 reverse primers for TCR Jbeta segments was used. In its TCRdb copy, this immuneACCESS table keeps in-frame sequences only and misses some clones. Where compared with another copy, unresolved V genes explain less than half of these, and the others have no known cause. The sample records about 170,000 clones, nearly 80% of which are singletons. Together, the top ten hold 5% to 7% of the sample. The specimen was PBMCs. The receptors were sampled from a man aged 40-49 years in good health and CMV-seropositive.

The V gene is TRBV6-5, the J gene TRBJ1-5; D perhaps matches TRBD1 (5 bases). The V gene's germline CDR1 is MNHEY and CDR2 SVGAGI. Trimming left V 7 bases short and J 11 bases short, with 15 bases between. The CDR3 has 12 amino acids. In DNA form, the CDR3 reads TGTGCCAGCACTCACCACTCGGGGGCCCAGCATTTT. Protein sequence: CASTHHSGAQHF.

This sequence joins TRBV13 and TRBJ2-1, with TRBD2 as a possible D gene (5 bases). V was trimmed by 5 bases and J by 5 bases, leaving 10 bases between them. Germline V gives CDR1 PRHDT, CDR2 FYEKMQ (reference sequence). The CDR3 sequence is 13 residues long. This CDR3 reads CASSTTLDNEQFF. For the CDR3, the DNA is TGTGCCAGCAGCACTACACTAGACAATGAGCAGTTCTTC.

This chain uses TRBV2 with TRBJ2-1; 9 nucleotides align to TRBD2. V trimming: 3 bases; J trimming: 3 bases; junction bases outside the gene matches: 6. The CDR3 is made up of 16 amino acids. CDR1 and CDR2 (germline): SNHLY, FYNNEI. CDR3 bases: TGTGCCAGCAGTGATTCCCGACTAGCGGTCTACAATGAGCAGTTCTTC. As protein: CASSDSRLAVYNEQFF.

CDR3 residues: CASSRQSISNQPQHF. The CDR3 bases are TGTGCCAGCAGTCGACAGTCAATTAGCAATCAGCCCCAGCATTTT. The chain combines TRBV2 with TRBJ1-5; possible D gene TRBD1, 5 bases. V was pared by 5 bases and J by 0 bases, with 11 bases between. The CDR3 runs to 15 residues. In germline, CDR1 is SNHLY, CDR2 FYNNEI.

This chain's CDR3 is CASSDNRKEETQYF. CDR3 bases: TGCGCCAGCAGTGATAACAGAAAGGAAGAGACCCAGTACTTC. The chain combines TRBV10-2 with TRBJ2-5, with unresolved D. The germline V gene encodes CDR1 WSHSY and CDR2 SAAADI. The length of the CDR3 is 14 residues. The V end was cut by 3 bases, the J end by 3 bases, with 11 bases between.

This sequence joins TRBV27 and TRBJ2-5; 10 bases match TRBD1. The V gene end was trimmed by 4 bases and the J gene end by 5 bases; junction bases not matched to a gene: 4. The CDR3 runs to 14 residues. The V gene's germline CDR1 is MNHEY and CDR2 SMNVEV (reference sequence). CDR3 coding DNA: TGTGCCAGCAGTTCCATGACAGGGGGCGAGACCCAGTACTTC. It encodes CASSSMTGGETQYF.

The chain's CDR3 is CASSLFLGLTGELFF. The CDR3 nucleotides read TGTGCCAGCAGTTTATTTCTAGGCCTTACCGGGGAGCTGTTTTTT. V is TRBV28 and J is TRBJ2-2; no firm D call. CDR1 is MDHEN, CDR2 SYDVKM, per germline. V lost 1 base and J 5 bases, leaving 11 bases between the germline ends. CDR3 length equals 15 residues.

The chain joins TRBV29-1 to TRBJ2-3; 9 positions agree with TRBD1. Germline V gene sequence: CDR1 SQVTM, CDR2 ANQGSEA. This CDR3 is built from 15 residues. The ends lost 4 bases at V and 1 base at J; junction bases unmatched: 6. The CDR3 region is CSVGWGQGRTDTQYF. The CDR3 region has the DNA TGCAGCGTTGGATGGGGACAGGGACGCACAGATACGCAGTATTTT.

The chain is built from TRBV5-1 and TRBJ1-2; D may be TRBD1 (6 bases). V was clipped by 4 bases and J by 4 bases, with 14 bases between them. Per germline, CDR1 SGHRS and CDR2 YFSETQ. The CDR3 loop spans 14 amino acids. The CDR3 sequence: CASSNGQPGYGYTF. The CDR3 DNA is TGCGCCAGCAGCAACGGACAGCCAGGCTATGGCTACACCTTC.

The gene calls are TRBV5-1 and TRBJ2-7, with D perhaps TRBD1 (7 bases). V lost 1 base and J 2 bases, leaving 13 bases between the germline ends. The CDR3 consists of 15 residues. Per the germline V gene, CDR1 is SGHRS and CDR2 is YFSETQ. In nucleotides, the CDR3 is TGCGCCAGCAGCTTGTCGGCAGGGGGGACCTACGAGCAGTACTTC. This translates into CASSLSAGGTYEQYF.

This clone was seen repeatedly, ten times or more. The rearrangement joins TRBV4-2 to TRBJ2-1; perhaps TRBD2 as D (5 bases). Deletions cut 4 bases from V and 8 bases from J, with 18 bases between. This CDR3 is 15 amino acids long. CDR1 LGHNA and CDR2 YNFKEQ come from the germline V gene. The CDR3 DNA is TGTGCCAGCAGCCTTTTGGGGAACAAGGGAGATGAGCAGTTCTTC. Its protein is CASSLLGNKGDEQFF.

The gene calls are TRBV9 and TRBJ2-2; D might be TRBD1 (5 bases). The germline V and J ends were trimmed by 4 bases and 1 base, with 8 bases remaining between them. The CDR3 has 14 amino acids. Germline values: CDR1 SGDLS, CDR2 YYNGEE. CDR3 amino acids: CASSKTGNTGELFF. CDR3 nucleotides: TGTGCCAGCAGCAAAACAGGGAACACCGGGGAGCTGTTTTTT.

The gene calls are TRBV5-1 and TRBJ2-3, with TRBD2 identical over 16 bases. This CDR3 contains 21 residues. With V trimmed by 3 bases and J by 4 bases, 17 bases remained unmatched. In germline, CDR1 is SGHRS, CDR2 YFSETQ. The CDR3 DNA sequence: TGCGCCAGCAGCTCCTCTTGGGGTTCGGGACTAGCGGGAGGGCGGTCAGATACGCAGTATTTT. Translated, it gives CASSSSWGSGLAGGRSDTQYF.

The chain carries TRBV6-1 and TRBJ1-2; D uncertain. The CDR3 has 12 residues. Germline V gene sequence: CDR1 MNHNS, CDR2 SASEGT. V dropped 0 bases and J dropped 7 bases, with 6 bases sitting between them. The DNA for the CDR3 is TGTGCCAGCAGTGAAGCTTCCTTTGGCTACACCTTC. Its protein is CASSEASFGYTF.

The chain links TRBV2 to TRBJ1-1, with TRBD1 identical over 8 bases. The CDR3 sequence is 16 residues long. Germline V gives CDR1 SNHLY, CDR2 FYNNEI. Losses at the gene ends were 5 bases for V and 3 bases for J; bases not matched to a gene: 11. CDR3 amino acids: CASSHPVDRADTEAFF. In DNA form, the CDR3 reads TGTGCCAGCAGTCATCCCGTGGACAGGGCGGACACTGAAGCTTTCTTT.

Worth noting for this clone: The junction shows a germline mismatch at one end, possibly a read error. The chain links TRBV28 to TRBJ2-4; D perhaps matches TRBD1 (5 bases). The CDR3 has 14 residues. Germline V gene data show CDR1 as MDHEN and CDR2 as SYDVKM. This chain's CDR3 is CASTPPVTANSQYF. DNA for the CDR3: TGTGCCAGCACGCCCCCCGTGACAGCGAACAGTCAGTACTTC.

Regarding this clone: One end of the junction varies from germline; a read error may be responsible. V and J are TRBV30 and TRBJ2-6; tentative D call: TRBD2 (6 bases). From germline, CDR1 is GTSNPN and CDR2 SVGIG (reference sequence). The CDR3 is 15 residues long. The CDR3 is CAWSVGGAGANGLTF. The CDR3 DNA follows: TGTGCCTGGAGTGTAGGCGGGGCTGGGGCCAACGGCCTGACTTTC.